This T cell receptor beta chain was sequenced in a study of T cell responses to AZD1222 COVID-19 vaccine. Germline V lookup: CDR1 SGHRS, CDR2 YFSETQ. The CDR3 contains 15 residues. V was cut by 0 bases and J by 0 bases, with 9 bases left in between. Study-wide results and limits: Spike was spanned by vaccine-associated CD4 TCRs, which were dominant at 160-218 and 743-854. Most donors were white British and more were female, and clonal diversity was possibly underestimated. Baseline seropositivity characterized only 5 or 6 AZD1222 recipients. Repertoire sampling occurred only after the peak T cell response.

Only a few counts were recorded for this clone. What it binds is not known. Profiled with immunoSEQ multiplex PCR; TCRdb holds only in-frame clones, not every one. This sample has 140,000 or so clones, with approximately 93% found just once. J is TRBJ1-2 and V is TRBV5-1; D remains ambiguous. The starting material was peripheral blood, obtained after recovery from COVID-19. This clonotype was obtained from an adult who had recovered from COVID-19. The CDR3 DNA follows: TGCGCCAGCAGCTTGGGTCCGGATACTAACTATGGCTACACCTTC. Translating it yields CASSLGPDTNYGYTF.